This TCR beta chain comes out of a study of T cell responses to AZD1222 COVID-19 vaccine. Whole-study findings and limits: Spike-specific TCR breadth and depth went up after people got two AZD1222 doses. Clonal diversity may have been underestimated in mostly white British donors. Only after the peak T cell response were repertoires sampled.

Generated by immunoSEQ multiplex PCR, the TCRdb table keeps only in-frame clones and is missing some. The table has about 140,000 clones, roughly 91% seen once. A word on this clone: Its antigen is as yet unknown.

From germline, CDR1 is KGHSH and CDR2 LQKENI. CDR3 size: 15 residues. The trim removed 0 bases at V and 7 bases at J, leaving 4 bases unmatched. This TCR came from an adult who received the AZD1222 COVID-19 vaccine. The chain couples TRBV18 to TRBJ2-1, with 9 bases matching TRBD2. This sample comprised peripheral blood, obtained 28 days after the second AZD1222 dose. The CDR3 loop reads CASSPPGLAPNEQFF. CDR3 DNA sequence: TGTGCCAGCTCACCACCGGGACTAGCTCCGAATGAGCAGTTCTTC.